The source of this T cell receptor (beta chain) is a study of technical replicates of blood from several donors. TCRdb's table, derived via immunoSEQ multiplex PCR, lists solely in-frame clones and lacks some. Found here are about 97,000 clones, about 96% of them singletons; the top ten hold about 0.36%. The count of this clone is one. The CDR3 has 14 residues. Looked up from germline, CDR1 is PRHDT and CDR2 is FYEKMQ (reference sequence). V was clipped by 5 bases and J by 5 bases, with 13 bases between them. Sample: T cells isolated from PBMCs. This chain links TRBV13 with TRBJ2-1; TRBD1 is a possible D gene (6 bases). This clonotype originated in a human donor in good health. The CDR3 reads CASSLGQPNNEQFF. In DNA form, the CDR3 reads TGTGCCAGCAGCCTTGGACAGCCTAACAATGAGCAGTTCTTC.